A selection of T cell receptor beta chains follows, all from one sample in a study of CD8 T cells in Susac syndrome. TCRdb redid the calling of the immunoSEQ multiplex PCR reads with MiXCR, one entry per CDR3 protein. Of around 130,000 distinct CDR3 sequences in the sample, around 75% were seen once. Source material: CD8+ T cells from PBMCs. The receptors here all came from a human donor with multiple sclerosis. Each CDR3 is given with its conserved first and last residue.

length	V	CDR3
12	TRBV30	CAWRRGTGEAFF
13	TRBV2	CASSLGVGYEQYF
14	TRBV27	CASTTGGATGGYTF
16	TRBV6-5	CASSYTFLAGDYEQYF
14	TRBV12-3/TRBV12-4	CASSFLVGGYGYTF
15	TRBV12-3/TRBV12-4	CASSFGQGVNNEQFF
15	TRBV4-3	CASSQDFGGNLEQFF
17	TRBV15	CATSRDPDRLNYNEQFF
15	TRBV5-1	CASSYHPGQQETQYF
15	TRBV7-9	CASSLRGWENTEAFF
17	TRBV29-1	CSVDGTSATRYQETQYF
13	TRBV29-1	CSAPFGGPNEQFF
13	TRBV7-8	CASSYRQVYGYTF
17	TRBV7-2	CASSLGSSGRAGETQYF
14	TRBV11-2	CASSLLADNNEQFF
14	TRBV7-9	CASSSGPGHQPQHF
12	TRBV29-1	CSVDFRAGEQFF
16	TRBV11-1	CASSLARGTGNNEQFF
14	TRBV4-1	CASSDRQASDTQYF
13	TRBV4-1	CASSHGLHQPQHF
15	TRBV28	CASSLFPGGPYEQYF
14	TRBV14	CASSHISSVYEQYF
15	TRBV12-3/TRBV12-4	CASSPAGQGNSPLHF
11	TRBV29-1	CSVEDIPEAFF
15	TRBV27	CASTSTPRSQETQYF
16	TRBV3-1	CASSQVAGQANYGYTF
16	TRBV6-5	CASSYEGGSSYNEQFF
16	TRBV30	CAWSVLGGPGANVLTF
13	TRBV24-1	CATSDNRAGELFF
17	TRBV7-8	CASSLVPRRGGNQPQHF
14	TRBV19	CASSWGYSNQPQHF
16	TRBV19	CASSIDHGDMGQPQHF
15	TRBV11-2	CASSLGFGTGYGYTF
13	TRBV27	CASSLVVNQPQHF
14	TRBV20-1	CSAPGLAGHYEQYF
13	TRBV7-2	CASSSDIQNTQYF
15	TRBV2	CASGEQTGTGEGYTF
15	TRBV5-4	CASSFPLGGDTEAFF
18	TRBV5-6	CASSPSGAGLSAYWVYTF
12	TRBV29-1	CSVEVREAEQFF
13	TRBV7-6	CASTASGDYGYTF
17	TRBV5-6	CASSILAALVDTGELFF
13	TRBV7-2	CASGTGAGGELFF
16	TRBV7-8	CASKAYGAETQETQYF
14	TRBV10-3	CAISLFRMNTEAFF